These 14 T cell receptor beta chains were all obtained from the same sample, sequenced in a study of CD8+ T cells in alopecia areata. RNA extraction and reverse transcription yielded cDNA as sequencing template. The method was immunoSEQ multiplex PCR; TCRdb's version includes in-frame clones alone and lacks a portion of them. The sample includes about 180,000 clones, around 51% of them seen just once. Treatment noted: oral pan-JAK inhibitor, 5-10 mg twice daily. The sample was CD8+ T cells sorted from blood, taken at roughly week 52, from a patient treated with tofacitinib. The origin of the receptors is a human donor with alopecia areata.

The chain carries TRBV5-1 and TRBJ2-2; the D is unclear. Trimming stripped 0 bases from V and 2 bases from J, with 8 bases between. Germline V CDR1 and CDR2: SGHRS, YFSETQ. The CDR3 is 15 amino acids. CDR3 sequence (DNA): TGCGCCAGCAGCTTGGACAAGCGAAACACCGGGGAGCTGTTTTTT. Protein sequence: CASSLDKRNTGELFF.

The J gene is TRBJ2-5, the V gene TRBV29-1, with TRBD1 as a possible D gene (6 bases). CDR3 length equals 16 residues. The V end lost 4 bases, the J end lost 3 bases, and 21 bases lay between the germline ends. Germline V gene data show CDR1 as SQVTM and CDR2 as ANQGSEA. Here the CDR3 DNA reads TGCAGCGTTGGGGCCAACCCGGGACAAATAGAAGAGACCCAGTACTTC. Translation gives CSVGANPGQIEETQYF.

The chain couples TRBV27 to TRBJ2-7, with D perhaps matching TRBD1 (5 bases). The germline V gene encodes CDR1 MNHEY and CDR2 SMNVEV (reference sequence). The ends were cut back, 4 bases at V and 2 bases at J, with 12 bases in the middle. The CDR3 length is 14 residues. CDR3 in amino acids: CASSYGQGTYEQYF. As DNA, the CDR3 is TGTGCCAGCAGTTACGGGCAGGGTACCTACGAGCAGTACTTC.

The CDR3 reads CASSLDREWSNQPQHF. The CDR3, as DNA: TGTGCCAGTAGCCTGGACAGGGAATGGAGCAATCAGCCCCAGCATTTT. The V and J genes are TRBV19 and TRBJ1-5; 8 nucleotides match TRBD1. The J segment lost 1 base and the V segment lost 6 bases, leaving 8 bases of the junction unmatched. Germline V gene data show CDR1 as LNHDA and CDR2 as SQIVND (reference sequence). The CDR3 covers 16 residues.

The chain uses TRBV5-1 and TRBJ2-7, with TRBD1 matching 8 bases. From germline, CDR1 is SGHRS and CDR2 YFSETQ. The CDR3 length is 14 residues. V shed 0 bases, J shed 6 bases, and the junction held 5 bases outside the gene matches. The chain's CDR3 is CASSLDPGGGEQYF. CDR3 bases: TGCGCCAGCAGCTTGGATCCAGGGGGCGGCGAGCAGTACTTC.

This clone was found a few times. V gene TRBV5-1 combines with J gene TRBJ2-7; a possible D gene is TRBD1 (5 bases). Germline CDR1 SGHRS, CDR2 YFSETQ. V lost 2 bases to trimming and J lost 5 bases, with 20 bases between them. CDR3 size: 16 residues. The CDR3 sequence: CASSFSTAPGTHEQYF. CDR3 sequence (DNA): TGCGCCAGCAGCTTCTCGACAGCGCCTGGAACCCACGAGCAGTACTTC.

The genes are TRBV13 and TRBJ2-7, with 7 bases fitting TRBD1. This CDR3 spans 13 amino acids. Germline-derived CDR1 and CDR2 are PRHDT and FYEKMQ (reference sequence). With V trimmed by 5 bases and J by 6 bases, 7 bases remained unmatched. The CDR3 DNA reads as TGTGCCAGCAGCGGGGGACAGTCTCCCGAGCAGTACTTC. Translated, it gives CASSGGQSPEQYF.

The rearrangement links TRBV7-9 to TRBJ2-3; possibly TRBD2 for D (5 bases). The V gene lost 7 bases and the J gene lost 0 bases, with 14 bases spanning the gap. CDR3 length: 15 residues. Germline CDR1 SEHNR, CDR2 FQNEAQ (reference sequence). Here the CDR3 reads CASIDGGGSTDTQYF. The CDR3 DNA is TGTGCCAGCATCGACGGAGGTGGAAGCACAGATACGCAGTATTTT. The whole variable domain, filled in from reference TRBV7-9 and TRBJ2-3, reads DTGVSQNPRHKITKRGQNVTFRCDPISEHNRLYWYRQTLGQGPEFLTYFQNEAQLEKSRLLSDRFSAERPKGSFSTLEIQRTEQGDSAMYLCASIDGGGSTDTQYFGPGTRLTVL.

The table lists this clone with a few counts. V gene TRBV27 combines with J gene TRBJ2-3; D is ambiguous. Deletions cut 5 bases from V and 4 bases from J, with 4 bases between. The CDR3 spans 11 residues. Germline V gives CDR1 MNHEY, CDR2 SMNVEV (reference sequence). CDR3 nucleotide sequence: TGTGCCAGCAGTCGGGCAGATACGCAGTATTTT. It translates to CASSRADTQYF.

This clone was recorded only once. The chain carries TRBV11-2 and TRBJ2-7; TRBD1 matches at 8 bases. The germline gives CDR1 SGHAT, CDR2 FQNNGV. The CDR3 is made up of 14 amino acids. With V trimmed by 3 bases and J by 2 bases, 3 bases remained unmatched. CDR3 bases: TGTGCCAGCAGCTTCGACAGGGGAGCCTACGAGCAGTACTTC. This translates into CASSFDRGAYEQYF. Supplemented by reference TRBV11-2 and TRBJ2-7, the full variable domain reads EAGVAQSPRYKIIEKRQSVAFWCNPISGHATLYWYQQILGQGPKLLIQFQNNGVVDDSQLPKDRFSAERLKGVDSTLKIQPAKLEDSAVYLCASSFDRGAYEQYFGPGTRLTVT.

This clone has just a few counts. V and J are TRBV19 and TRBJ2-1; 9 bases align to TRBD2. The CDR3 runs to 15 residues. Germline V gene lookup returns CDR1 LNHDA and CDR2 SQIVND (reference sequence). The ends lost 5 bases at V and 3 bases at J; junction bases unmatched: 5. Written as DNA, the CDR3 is TGTGCCAGTAGTCTTAGCGGGGGAATCTACAATGAGCAGTTCTTC. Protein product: CASSLSGGIYNEQFF. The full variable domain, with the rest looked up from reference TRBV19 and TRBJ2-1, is DGGITQSPKYLFRKEGQNVTLSCEQNLNHDAMYWYRQDPGQGLRLIYYSQIVNDFQKGDIAEGYSVSREKKESFPLTVTSAQKNPTAFYLCASSLSGGIYNEQFFGPGTRLTVL.

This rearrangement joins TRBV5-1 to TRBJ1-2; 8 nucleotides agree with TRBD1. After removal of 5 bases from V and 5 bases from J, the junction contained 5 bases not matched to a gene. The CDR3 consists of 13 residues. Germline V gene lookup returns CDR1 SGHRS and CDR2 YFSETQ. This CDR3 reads CASRVDRGYGYTF. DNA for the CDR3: TGCGCCAGCAGAGTAGACAGGGGTTATGGCTACACCTTC.

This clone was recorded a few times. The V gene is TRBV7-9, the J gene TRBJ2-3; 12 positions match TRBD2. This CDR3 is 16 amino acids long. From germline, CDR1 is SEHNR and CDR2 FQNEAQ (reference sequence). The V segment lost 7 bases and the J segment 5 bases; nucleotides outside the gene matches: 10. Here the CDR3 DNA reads TGTGCCAGCACCCTGGGGCCTAGCGGGGGGGAAGATACGCAGTATTTT. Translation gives CASTLGPSGGEDTQYF.

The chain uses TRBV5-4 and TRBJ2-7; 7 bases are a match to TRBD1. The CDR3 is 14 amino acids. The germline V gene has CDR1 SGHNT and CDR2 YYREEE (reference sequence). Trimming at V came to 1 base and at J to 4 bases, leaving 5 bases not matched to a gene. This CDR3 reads CASSLTGAPYEQYF. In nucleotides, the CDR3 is TGTGCCAGCAGCTTGACAGGGGCGCCATACGAGCAGTACTTC. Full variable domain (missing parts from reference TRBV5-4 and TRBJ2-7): ETGVTQSPTHLIKTRGQQVTLRCSSQSGHNTVSWYQQALGQGPQFIFQYYREEENGRGNFPPRFSGLQFPNYSSELNVNALELDDSALYLCASSLTGAPYEQYFGPGTRLTVT.